The rows below give T cell receptor beta chains drawn from one sample of a study of Graves' ophthalmopathy and Graves' hyperthyroidism. Each CDR3 protein is one row after TCRdb ran MiXCR on the multiplex PCR reads. The table records some 370,000 distinct CDR3 sequences, about 18% of them present only once. The sample comprised peripheral blood. The receptors come from an adult woman with stable Graves' hyperthyroidism. Each CDR3 is given with its conserved first and last residue. The order of the fields is CDR3 length, D gene, J gene, V gene, clone size, CDR3 protein, CDR3 DNA. The D gene is left open where the match is weak. Clone size appears in some rows only: once, few, many, or a class for an expanded clone.

length: 14; D: NA; J: TRBJ2-7; V: TRBV6-2/TRBV6-3; size: many; CDR3: CASSQTGNSYEQYF; DNA: TGTGCCAGCAGTCAAACCGGGAACTCCTACGAGCAGTACTTC
length: 13; D: NA; J: TRBJ1-2; V: TRBV11-2; size: many; CDR3: CASSLPRDYGYTF; DNA: TGTGCCAGCAGCTTACCTAGGGACTATGGCTACACCTTC
length: 16; D: TRBD1; J: TRBJ2-5; V: TRBV6-2/TRBV6-3; size: many; CDR3: CASSYRPRGLEETQYF; DNA: TGTGCCAGCAGTTACCGCCCCAGGGGGCTGGAGGAGACCCAGTACTTC
length: 16; D: TRBD2; J: TRBJ2-2; V: TRBV7-2; size: many; CDR3: CASSLRLAANTGELFF; DNA: TGTGCCAGCAGCTTACGACTAGCGGCGAACACCGGGGAGCTGTTTTTT
length: 17; D: TRBD1; J: TRBJ1-2; V: TRBV7-8; size: NA; CDR3: CASSLSLDRGNNYGYTF; DNA: TGTGCCAGCAGCTTATCGCTGGACAGGGGAAATAACTATGGCTACACCTTC
length: 13; D: NA; J: TRBJ2-7; V: TRBV2; size: many; CDR3: CASSGAGAYEQYF; DNA: TGTGCCAGCAGTGGGGCGGGTGCCTACGAGCAGTACTTC
length: 16; D: NA; J: TRBJ2-2; V: TRBV19; size: many; CDR3: CASSGAGTISIGELFF; DNA: TGTGCCAGTAGTGGAGCCGGGACAATAAGTATCGGGGAGCTGTTTTTT
length: 15; D: TRBD2; J: TRBJ2-7; V: TRBV7-2; size: many; CDR3: CASSYRTSGIYEQYF; DNA: TGTGCCAGCAGCTATCGGACTAGCGGCATCTACGAGCAGTACTTC
length: 13; D: NA; J: TRBJ1-1; V: TRBV11-2; size: many; CDR3: CASRSSANTEAFF; DNA: TGTGCCAGCCGATCGTCAGCGAACACTGAAGCTTTCTTT
length: 16; D: TRBD2; J: TRBJ2-2; V: TRBV6-5; size: many; CDR3: CASSYRTSQNTGELFF; DNA: TGTGCCAGCAGTTACCGGACTAGCCAGAACACCGGGGAGCTGTTTTTT
length: 17; D: NA; J: TRBJ2-5; V: TRBV12-3/TRBV12-4; size: many; CDR3: CASSLVGRGARWETQYF; DNA: TGTGCCAGCAGTTTAGTAGGCAGGGGGGCACGCTGGGAGACCCAGTACTTC
length: 15; D: NA; J: TRBJ2-2; V: TRBV12-3/TRBV12-4; size: NA; CDR3: CASSSGRGNTGELFF; DNA: TGTGCCAGCAGTTCGGGGCGGGGGAACACCGGGGAGCTGTTTTTT
length: 13; D: TRBD1; J: TRBJ2-7; V: TRBV11-2; size: NA; CDR3: CASSPRGRNEQYF; DNA: TGTGCCAGCAGCCCCAGGGGGCGGAACGAGCAGTACTTC
length: 18; D: NA; J: TRBJ2-2; V: TRBV6-1; size: many; CDR3: CASSELLGGVANTGELFF; DNA: TGTGCCAGCAGTGAGTTGTTGGGGGGCGTTGCGAACACCGGGGAGCTGTTTTTT
length: 14; D: NA; J: TRBJ2-5; V: TRBV7-2; size: many; CDR3: CASSPQADKETQYF; DNA: TGTGCCAGCAGCCCCCAGGCGGACAAAGAGACCCAGTACTTC
length: 15; D: NA; J: TRBJ1-1; V: TRBV7-8; size: many; CDR3: CASSLARTRDTEAFF; DNA: TGTGCCAGCAGCTTAGCGCGGACACGGGACACTGAAGCTTTCTTT
length: 14; D: TRBD1; J: TRBJ1-2; V: TRBV3-1; size: NA; CDR3: CASSQETGRGGYTF; DNA: TGTGCCAGCAGCCAAGAGACAGGGCGTGGGGGCTACACCTTC
length: 15; D: TRBD1; J: TRBJ2-7; V: TRBV6-5; size: many; CDR3: CASSYWTGGRYEQYF; DNA: TGTGCCAGCAGTTACTGGACAGGGGGGAGGTACGAGCAGTACTTC
length: 14; D: NA; J: TRBJ1-2; V: TRBV6-2/TRBV6-3; size: many; CDR3: CASTAKAVNYGYTF; DNA: TGTGCCAGCACTGCTAAGGCTGTTAACTATGGCTACACCTTC
length: 19; D: TRBD1; J: TRBJ2-6; V: TRBV12-3/TRBV12-4; size: many; CDR3: CASSLAGTALNSGANVLTF; DNA: TGTGCCAGCAGTTTAGCGGGGACAGCATTAAACTCTGGGGCCAACGTCCTGACTTTC
length: 17; D: NA; J: TRBJ2-2; V: TRBV7-2; size: many; CDR3: CASSLLFGGANTGELFF; DNA: TGTGCCAGCAGCTTACTTTTCGGCGGGGCTAACACCGGGGAGCTGTTTTTT
length: 15; D: NA; J: TRBJ1-2; V: TRBV5-1; size: many; CDR3: CASSSNSGTLNGYTF; DNA: TGCGCCAGCAGCTCGAACTCCGGGACACTAAACGGCTACACCTTC
length: 14; D: TRBD1; J: TRBJ2-7; V: TRBV27; size: NA; CDR3: CASSNLDRVYEQYF; DNA: TGTGCCAGCAGTAATCTTGACAGGGTCTACGAGCAGTACTTC
length: 14; D: NA; J: TRBJ1-1; V: TRBV24-1; size: many; CDR3: CATSDSKGGTEAFF; DNA: TGTGCCACCAGTGATTCGAAGGGTGGCACTGAAGCTTTCTTT
length: 14; D: TRBD2; J: TRBJ2-7; V: TRBV12-3/TRBV12-4; size: NA; CDR3: CASSLAGGRGEQYF; DNA: TGTGCCAGCAGTCTAGCGGGGGGGCGAGGGGAGCAGTACTTC
length: 13; D: TRBD1; J: TRBJ1-2; V: TRBV6-1; size: many; CDR3: CAGGTGLYYGYTF; DNA: TGTGCAGGCGGGACAGGATTATACTATGGCTACACCTTC
length: 15; D: NA; J: TRBJ1-5; V: TRBV6-2/TRBV6-3; size: many; CDR3: CATSTRGVGNQPQHF; DNA: TGTGCCACCAGCACGAGGGGGGTCGGCAATCAGCCCCAGCATTTT
length: 12; D: NA; J: TRBJ1-1; V: TRBV7-9; size: many; CDR3: CASSLGFSEAFF; DNA: TGTGCCAGCAGCTTAGGGTTTTCGGAAGCTTTCTTT
length: 15; D: TRBD1; J: TRBJ2-7; V: TRBV20-1; size: NA; CDR3: CSASNRRQGRHEQYF; DNA: TGCAGTGCTAGTAATCGGAGACAGGGTAGGCACGAGCAGTACTTC
length: 14; D: NA; J: TRBJ1-2; V: TRBV7-6; size: NA; CDR3: CASSLEGRFYGYTF; DNA: TGTGCCAGCAGCTTAGAGGGACGGTTCTATGGCTACACCTTC
length: 12; D: TRBD1; J: TRBJ1-1; V: TRBV12-3/TRBV12-4; size: many; CDR3: CASSRQGAPAFF; DNA: TGTGCCAGCAGCAGACAGGGGGCGCCTGCTTTCTTT
length: 16; D: TRBD2; J: TRBJ2-7; V: TRBV20-1; size: many; CDR3: CSARADLAGGSHEQYF; DNA: TGCAGTGCTAGAGCCGATCTAGCGGGAGGCTCCCACGAGCAGTACTTC
length: 14; D: NA; J: TRBJ1-5; V: TRBV19; size: many; CDR3: CASSIKGSNQPQHF; DNA: TGTGCCAGTAGTATAAAGGGAAGCAATCAGCCCCAGCATTTT
length: 14; D: NA; J: TRBJ1-1; V: TRBV10-3; size: many; CDR3: CAISDYTENTEAFF; DNA: TGTGCCATCAGCGACTACACAGAGAACACTGAAGCTTTCTTT
length: 12; D: TRBD2; J: TRBJ2-2; V: TRBV2; size: many; CDR3: CATGLADGELFF; DNA: TGTGCCACGGGACTAGCGGACGGGGAGCTGTTTTTT
length: 14; D: NA; J: TRBJ1-5; V: TRBV5-1; size: many; CDR3: CASSLGPGVQPQHF; DNA: TGCGCCAGCAGCTTGGGTCCAGGGGTTCAGCCCCAGCATTTT
length: 15; D: TRBD2; J: TRBJ2-7; V: TRBV14; size: many; CDR3: CASSQGTSGGDEQYF; DNA: TGTGCCAGCAGCCAAGGGACTAGCGGGGGCGACGAGCAGTACTTC
length: 15; D: NA; J: TRBJ2-4; V: TRBV6-5; size: many; CDR3: CASSYAERNSNIQYF; DNA: TGTGCCAGCAGTTATGCAGAGCGGAACTCCAACATTCAGTACTTC
length: 16; D: NA; J: TRBJ1-2; V: TRBV14; size: many; CDR3: CASSQDRTTGFGGYTF; DNA: TGTGCCAGCAGCCAAGATCGGACCACAGGGTTCGGCGGCTACACCTTC
length: 15; D: NA; J: TRBJ2-5; V: TRBV28; size: many; CDR3: CASSLVQGGGETQYF; DNA: TGTGCCAGCAGTTTAGTGCAGGGGGGGGGAGAGACCCAGTACTTC
length: 11; D: NA; J: TRBJ1-2; V: TRBV20-1; size: many; CDR3: CSAGAVGGYTF; DNA: TGCAGTGCTGGCGCCGTCGGGGGCTACACCTTC
length: 16; D: TRBD2; J: TRBJ2-4; V: TRBV12-3/TRBV12-4; size: NA; CDR3: CASSFRLAGGKNIQYF; DNA: TGTGCCAGCAGTTTCCGGCTAGCGGGGGGAAAAAACATTCAGTACTTC